This T cell receptor beta chain was sequenced during a study of control samples from healthy donors and cancer patients. V lost 0 bases to trimming and J lost 8 bases, with 19 bases between them. This CDR3 spans 17 amino acids. From germline, CDR1 is SGHDN and CDR2 FVKESK. Profiling relied on immunoSEQ multiplex PCR, and the TCRdb table lists in-frame clones only, not all of them. This sample yields 170,000 or so clones, of which about 93% are seen a single time; more than 1.1% belongs to the top ten. The sequenced material came from blood. This chain links TRBV14 with TRBJ2-2, with a possible D match to TRBD2 (5 bases). The TCR originated in a man between 18 and 35 years old in good health. This CDR3 reads CASSQDSASPRAGELFF. CDR3 DNA sequence: TGTGCCAGCAGCCAAGATTCGGCTAGCCCCCGGGCGGGGGAGCTGTTTTTT.